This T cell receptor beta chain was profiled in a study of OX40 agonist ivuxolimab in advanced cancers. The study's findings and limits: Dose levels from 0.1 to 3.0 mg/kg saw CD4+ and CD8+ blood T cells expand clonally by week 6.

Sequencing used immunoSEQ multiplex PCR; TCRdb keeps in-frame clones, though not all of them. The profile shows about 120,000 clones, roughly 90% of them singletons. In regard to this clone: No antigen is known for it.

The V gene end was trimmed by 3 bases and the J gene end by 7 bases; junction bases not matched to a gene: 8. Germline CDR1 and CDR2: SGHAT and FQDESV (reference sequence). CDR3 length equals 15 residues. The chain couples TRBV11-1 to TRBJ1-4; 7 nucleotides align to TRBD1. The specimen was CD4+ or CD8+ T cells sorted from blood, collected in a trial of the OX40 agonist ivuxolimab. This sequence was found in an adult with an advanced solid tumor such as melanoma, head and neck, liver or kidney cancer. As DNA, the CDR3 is TGTGCCAGCAGCTTTTACCGGGACAGACGTGAAAAACTGTTTTTT. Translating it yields CASSFYRDRREKLFF.